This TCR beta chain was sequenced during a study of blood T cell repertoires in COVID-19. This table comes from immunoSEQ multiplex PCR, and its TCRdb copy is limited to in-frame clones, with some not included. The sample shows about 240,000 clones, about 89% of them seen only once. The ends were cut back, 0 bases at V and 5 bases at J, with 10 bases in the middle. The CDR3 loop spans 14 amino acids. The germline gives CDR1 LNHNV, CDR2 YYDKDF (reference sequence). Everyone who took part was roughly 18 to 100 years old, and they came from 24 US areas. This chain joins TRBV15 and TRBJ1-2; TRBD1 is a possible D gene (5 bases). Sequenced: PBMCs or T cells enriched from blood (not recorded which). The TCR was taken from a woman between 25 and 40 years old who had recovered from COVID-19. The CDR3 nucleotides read TGTGCCACCAGCAGAGAATCCAGGGTGTATGGCTACACCTTC. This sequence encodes CATSRESRVYGYTF. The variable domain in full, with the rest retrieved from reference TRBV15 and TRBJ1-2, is DAMVIQNPRYQVTQFGKPVTLSCSQTLNHNVMYWYQQKSSQAPKLLFHYYDKDFNNEADTPDNFQSRRPNTSFCFLDIRSPGLGDTAMYLCATSRESRVYGYTFGSGTRLTVV.